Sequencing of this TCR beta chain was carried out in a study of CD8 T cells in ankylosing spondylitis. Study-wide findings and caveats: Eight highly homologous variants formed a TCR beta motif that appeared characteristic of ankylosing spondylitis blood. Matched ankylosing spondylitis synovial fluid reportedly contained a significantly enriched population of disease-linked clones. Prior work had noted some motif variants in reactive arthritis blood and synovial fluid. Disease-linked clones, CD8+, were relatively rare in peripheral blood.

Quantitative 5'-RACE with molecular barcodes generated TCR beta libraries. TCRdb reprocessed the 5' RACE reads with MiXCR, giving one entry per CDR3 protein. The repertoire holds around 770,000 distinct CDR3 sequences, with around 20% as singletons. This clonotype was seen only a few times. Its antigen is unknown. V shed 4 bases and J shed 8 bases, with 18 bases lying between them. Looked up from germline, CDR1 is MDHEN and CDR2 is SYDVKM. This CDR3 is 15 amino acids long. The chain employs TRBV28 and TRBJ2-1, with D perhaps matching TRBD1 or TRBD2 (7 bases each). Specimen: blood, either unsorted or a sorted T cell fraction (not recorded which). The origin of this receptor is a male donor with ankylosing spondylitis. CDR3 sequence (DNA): TGTGCCAGCAGTTCCCAGGGGGGGGGCTGGGATGAGCAGTTCTTC. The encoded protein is CASSSQGGGWDEQFF.